The TCR beta chain under discussion was sequenced for a study of PD-1 and CTLA-4 blockade in melanoma. Trimming left V 6 bases short and J 2 bases short, with 8 bases between. This CDR3 spans 13 amino acids. Germline CDR1 reads SNHLY; CDR2 reads FYNNEI. Method: immunoSEQ multiplex PCR; TCRdb's copy keeps in-frame clones and lacks some. The profile shows 20,000 or so clones, around 88% of them singletons. This receptor was identified in a human donor with melanoma. This chain joins TRBV2 and TRBJ2-1; D is uncertain. This material consisted of CD8+ T cells from peripheral blood, taken before anti-PD-1 treatment. DNA of the CDR3: TGTGCCAGCAGGGCGAGTCCCTACAATGAGCAGTTCTTC. This sequence encodes CASRASPYNEQFF.